This T cell receptor (beta chain) was recovered during a study of beta chain features in type 1 diabetes (dated by TCRdb to 2017 to 2018). General notes on the study: Mean age, gender distribution, total cell number and subset yield did not differ between patients and healthy donors. The study compared TCRB repertoires of sorted circulating CD4+ T cell subsets between recently diagnosed type 1 diabetes patients and matched healthy donors. Whereas all 30 or so donors provided naive and central memory subsets, regulatory and stem cell-like memory subsets were isolated from just 8 patients and about eight healthy donors. A total of approximately 100 million sorted cells were examined across all samples, and the number of cells per subset was strongly correlated with RNA yield.

This clone occurred a few times. The antigen it recognizes is unknown. Base qualities were left out, and no much larger clone turns up one base away. Trimming accounts for 6 bases at V and 4 bases at J, while the number of junction bases matched to no gene is 7. From cysteine to phenylalanine, the CDR3 is 15 amino acids long. Of all the DNA, just the CDR3 is kept, 45 bases in frame from base 1. The germline V gene (reference sequence) gives CDR1 as MNHNY and CDR2 as SVGAGI. From each donor, a single peripheral blood sample of about 100 mL on average was drawn into heparinised tubes. A BD FACSAria II and a panel including CD45RO, CCR7, CD25, CD127, CD95 and CD27 were used to sort naive, central memory, regulatory and stem cell-like memory CD4+ T cells. Purity was above 98% for every sorted population. Right away, PBMCs were isolated by Lymphoprep density gradient centrifugation and were stained directly, with no culture step. To minimize batch effects, samples were stained and sorted in pairs, one healthy donor with one patient per experiment.

The full study reports these points: Only small numbers of individuals were included in the HLA sub-analyses, which left unresolved whether HLA type had any influence on TCRB rearrangement. Shorter templates might be favored by PCR, yet because patient and control samples were amplified and corrected together, any such skew would affect both groups equally. The naive, central memory and regulatory TCRB repertoires appeared to resemble one another more closely among patients than among healthy donors. Sequencing cDNA rather than genomic DNA could over-represent highly expressing activated cells, although activation and CD3 levels did not differ between groups. A moderate but significant shortening of TCRB CDR3 length was observed in type 1 diabetes patients in all four CD4+ subsets. At VDJ recombination sites, patients with type 1 diabetes made fewer insertions and deleted more nucleotides, a pattern implying thymic rearrangement abnormalities.

The entire amount of isolated RNA was reverse transcribed using the High Capacity cDNA Reverse Transcription Kit, so the sequenced TCRB transcripts were expressed ones. Deep immunoSEQ sequencing was performed on naive, central memory and regulatory T cell samples, with an average of around 3.4 million total reads per sample. Sorted cells were lysed in RLT buffer and RNA was extracted with DNase-treated RNeasy Micro or Mini kits, depending on cell number. Each cell subset was processed separately to prevent cross-contamination, with patient and healthy donor samples processed together. TCRB sequences were amplified from cDNA with the immunoSEQ multiplex PCR, producing 87-bp fragments spanning the CDR3 region. Sequencing of the amplicons was performed on the Illumina HiSeq platform. Per the source publication's procedure: Synthetic template baselines were used to correct PCR bias computationally, reads within Hamming distance 2 were collapsed together, and singletons that could not be merged were discarded. Reads were aligned to IMGT to assign V, D and J genes, CDR3 length, and insertions or deletions at six rearrangement sites. Within each subset, clonotype counts were normalized to sorted cell number, after which true diversity and Gini coefficients were computed with the tcR R package. The overlap coefficient, calculated on TCRB nucleotide sequences, was used to measure repertoire sharing. Out-of-frame TCRB sequences from naive cells were analyzed to stand in for the pre-selection repertoire. TCRdb holds this immuneACCESS table with in-frame rearrangements only. Some clones are missing; in checked studies, unresolved V genes explain under half, and the rest has no known cause. D and trimming come from the DNA, and the V and J calls and clone size come from that table. Present in this sample are some 700,000 clones, around 15% of which were seen just once. Together, the top ten hold approximately 0.021% of the sample.

The rearranged segments are TRBV6-6 and TRBJ2-3; TRBD1 aligns with 10 central bases. What was sequenced was naive CD4+ T cells from blood. The sample's cell subset or site label is to be understood as: true naive CD4+ T cells. This TCR derives from a man between 18 and 29 years old with type 1 diabetes. CDR3 sequence: CASSPRDRGSDTQYF. The nucleotide sequence reads as follows: TGTGCCAGCAGCCCCCGGGACAGGGGTTCAGATACGCAGTATTTT.